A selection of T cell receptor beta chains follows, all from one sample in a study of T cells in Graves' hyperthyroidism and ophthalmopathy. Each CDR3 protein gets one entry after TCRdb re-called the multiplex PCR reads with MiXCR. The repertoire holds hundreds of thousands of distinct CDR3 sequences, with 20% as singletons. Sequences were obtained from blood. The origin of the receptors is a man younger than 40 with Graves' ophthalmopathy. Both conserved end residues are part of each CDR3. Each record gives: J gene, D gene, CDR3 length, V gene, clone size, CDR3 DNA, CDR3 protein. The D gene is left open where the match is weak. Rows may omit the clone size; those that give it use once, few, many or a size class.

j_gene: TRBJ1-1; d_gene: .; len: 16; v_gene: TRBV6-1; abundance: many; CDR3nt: TGTGCCAGCAGGCAACTTGGACACCCGGGGGGCACTGAAGCTTTCTTT; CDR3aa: CASRQLGHPGGTEAFF
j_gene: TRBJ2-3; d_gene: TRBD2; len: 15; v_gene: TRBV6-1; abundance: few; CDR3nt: TGTGCCAGCACCTTGACTAGCGGGAGGACAGATACGCAGTATTTT; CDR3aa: CASTLTSGRTDTQYF
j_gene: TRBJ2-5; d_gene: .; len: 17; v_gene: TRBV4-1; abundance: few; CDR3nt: TGCGCCAGCAGCCAAGATCCGTTTTATGTAGGGTTGGAGACCCAGTACTTC; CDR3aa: CASSQDPFYVGLETQYF
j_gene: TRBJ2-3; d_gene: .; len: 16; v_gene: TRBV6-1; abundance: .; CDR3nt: TGTGCCAGCAGTAGAACCTACACGGGGCCGTCAGATACGCAGTATTTT; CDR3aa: CASSRTYTGPSDTQYF
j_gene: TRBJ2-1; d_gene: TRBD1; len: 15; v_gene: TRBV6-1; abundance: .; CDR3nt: TGTGCCAGCAGCAAAACCCAGGGGGAATTGGACGAGCAGTTCTTC; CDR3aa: CASSKTQGELDEQFF
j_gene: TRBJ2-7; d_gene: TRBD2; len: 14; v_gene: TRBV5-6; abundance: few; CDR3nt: TGTGCCAGCAGCTTGGGCGGGAGGATGAACGAGCAGTACTTC; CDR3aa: CASSLGGRMNEQYF
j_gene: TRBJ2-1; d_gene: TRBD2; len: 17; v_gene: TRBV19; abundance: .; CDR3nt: TGTGCCGGTAGCTTCCCTCCGGGACTAGCGGAGTACAATGAGCAGTTCTTC; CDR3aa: CAGSFPPGLAEYNEQFF
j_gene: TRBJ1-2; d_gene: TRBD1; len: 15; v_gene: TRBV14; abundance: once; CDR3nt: TGTGCCAGCAGCTACCGACAGGGGTCTAACTATGGCTACACCTTC; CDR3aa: CASSYRQGSNYGYTF
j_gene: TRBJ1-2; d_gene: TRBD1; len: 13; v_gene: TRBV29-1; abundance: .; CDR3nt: TGCAGCGTTCCCCTGGGACAGACCTATGGCTACACCTTC; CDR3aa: CSVPLGQTYGYTF
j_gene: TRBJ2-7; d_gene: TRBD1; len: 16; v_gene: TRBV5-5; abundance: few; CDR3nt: TGTGCCAGCAGCGCCAATACCGGGACAGTCCGAGACGAGCAGTACTTC; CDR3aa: CASSANTGTVRDEQYF
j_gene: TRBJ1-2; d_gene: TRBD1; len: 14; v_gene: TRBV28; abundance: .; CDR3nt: TGTGCCAGCAGAGTAACAGGGGTTAACTATGGCTACACCTTC; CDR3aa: CASRVTGVNYGYTF
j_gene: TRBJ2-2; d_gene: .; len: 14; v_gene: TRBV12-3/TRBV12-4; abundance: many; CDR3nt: TGTGCCAGCAGTTGGGGGCCCAACACCGGGGAGCTGTTTTTT; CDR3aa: CASSWGPNTGELFF
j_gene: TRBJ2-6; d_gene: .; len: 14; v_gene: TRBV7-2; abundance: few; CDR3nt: TGTGCCAGCAGCTTAGCGGGCAGAGCCAACGTCCTGACTTTC; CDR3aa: CASSLAGRANVLTF
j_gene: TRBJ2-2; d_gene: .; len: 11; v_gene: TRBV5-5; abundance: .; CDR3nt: TGTGCCAGCAAAGCGACCGGGGAGCTGTTTTTT; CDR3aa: CASKATGELFF
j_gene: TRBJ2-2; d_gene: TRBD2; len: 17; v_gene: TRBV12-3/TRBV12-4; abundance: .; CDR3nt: TGTGCCAGCAGTTTAGCGACTAGCGGGATTGTGACCGGGGAGCTGTTTTTT; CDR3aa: CASSLATSGIVTGELFF
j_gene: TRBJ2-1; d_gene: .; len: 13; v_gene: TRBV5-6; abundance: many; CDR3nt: TGTGCCAGCAGCCGGTACAGAGGCAATGAGCAGTTCTTC; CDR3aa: CASSRYRGNEQFF
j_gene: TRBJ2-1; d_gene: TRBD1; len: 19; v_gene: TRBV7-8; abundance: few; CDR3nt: TGTGCCAGCAGCTTAAGGGACAGGGGCCCTCCCCCGTCCTACAATGAGCAGTTCTTC; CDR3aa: CASSLRDRGPPPSYNEQFF
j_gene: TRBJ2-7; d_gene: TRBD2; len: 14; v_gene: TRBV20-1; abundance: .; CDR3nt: TGCAGTGCTAGTGAACTAGCGGGAGTAAACGAGCAGTACTTC; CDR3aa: CSASELAGVNEQYF
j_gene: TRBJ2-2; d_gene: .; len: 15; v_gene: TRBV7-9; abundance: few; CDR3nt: TGTGCCAGCAGGATTCGGACAGCAAACACCGGGGAGCTGTTTTTT; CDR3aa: CASRIRTANTGELFF
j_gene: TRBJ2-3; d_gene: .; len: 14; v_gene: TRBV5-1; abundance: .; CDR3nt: TGCGCCAGCAGCTCGGATAGAAGCTCAGATACGCAGTATTTT; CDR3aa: CASSSDRSSDTQYF
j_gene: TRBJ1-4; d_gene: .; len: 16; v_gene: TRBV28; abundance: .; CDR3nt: TGTGCCAGCAGTTGGCGGGGGGGCGCAACTAATGAAAAACTGTTTTTT; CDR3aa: CASSWRGGATNEKLFF
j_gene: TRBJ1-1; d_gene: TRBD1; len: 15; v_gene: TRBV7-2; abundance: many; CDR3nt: TGTGCCAGCAAGTCCGGGACAGGGCTCAACCGGGGAGCTTTCTTT; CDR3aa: CASKSGTGLNRGAFF
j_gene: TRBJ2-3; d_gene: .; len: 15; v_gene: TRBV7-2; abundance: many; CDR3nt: TGTGCCAGCAGCGAGCAGAGGGGGGGCACAGATACGCAGTATTTT; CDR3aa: CASSEQRGGTDTQYF
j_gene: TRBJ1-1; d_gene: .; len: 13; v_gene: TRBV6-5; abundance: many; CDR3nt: TGTGCCAGCAGTTACGGTCGTCACACTGAAGCTTTCTTT; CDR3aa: CASSYGRHTEAFF
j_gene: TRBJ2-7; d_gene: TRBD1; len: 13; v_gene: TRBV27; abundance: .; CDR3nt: TGTGCCAGCAGGGCGGGACAGGGCTACGAGCAGTACTTC; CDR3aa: CASRAGQGYEQYF
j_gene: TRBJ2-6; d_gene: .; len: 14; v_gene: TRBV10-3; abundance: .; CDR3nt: TGTGCCAGCAGGGAGGTGACTGGGGCCAACGTCCTGACTTTC; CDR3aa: CASREVTGANVLTF
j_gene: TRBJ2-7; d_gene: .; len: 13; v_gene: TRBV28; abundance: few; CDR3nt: TGTGCCAGCAGTTCAGGGGACTCCTACGAGCAGTACTTC; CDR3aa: CASSSGDSYEQYF
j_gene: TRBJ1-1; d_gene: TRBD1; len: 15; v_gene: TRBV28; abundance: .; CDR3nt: TGTGCCAGCAGTTTAGCGGACAGGGAGAACACTGAAGCTTTCTTT; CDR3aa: CASSLADRENTEAFF
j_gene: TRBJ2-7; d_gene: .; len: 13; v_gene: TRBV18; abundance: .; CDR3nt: TGTGCCAGCTCACCAAACCAGGAGCCCGAGCAGTACTTC; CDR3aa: CASSPNQEPEQYF
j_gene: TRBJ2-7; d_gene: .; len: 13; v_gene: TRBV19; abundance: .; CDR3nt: TGTGCCAGTAGTGCCTCGATATCCTACGAGCAGTACTTC; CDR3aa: CASSASISYEQYF
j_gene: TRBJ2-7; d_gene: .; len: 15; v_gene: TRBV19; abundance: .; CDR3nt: TGTGCCAGTAGCGAGGTTGACAGCAGCATATACGAGCAGTACTTC; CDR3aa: CASSEVDSSIYEQYF
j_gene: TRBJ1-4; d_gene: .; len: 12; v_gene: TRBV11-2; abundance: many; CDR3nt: TGTGCCAGCAGCTTAAGAGGTGAAAAACTGTTTTTT; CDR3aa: CASSLRGEKLFF
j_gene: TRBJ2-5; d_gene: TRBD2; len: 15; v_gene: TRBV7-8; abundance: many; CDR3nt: TGTGCCAGCAGCCAGGGACTAGCGGTACAAGAGACCCAGTACTTC; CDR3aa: CASSQGLAVQETQYF
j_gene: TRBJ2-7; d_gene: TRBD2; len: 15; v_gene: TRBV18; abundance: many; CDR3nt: TGTGCCAGCTCCCCTAGCGGGAGCAACGTCGACGAGCAGTACTTC; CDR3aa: CASSPSGSNVDEQYF